A selection of T cell receptor beta chains follows, all from one sample in a study of OX40 agonist ivuxolimab in advanced cancers. Here immunoSEQ multiplex PCR was the method, and the copy in TCRdb shows in-frame clones only, minus some. The sample lists about 45,000 clones, more than 75% seen once, with under 20% in the top ten. The specimen comprised CD4+ or CD8+ T cells sorted from blood, sampled in a trial of the OX40 agonist ivuxolimab. These receptors were obtained from an adult with an advanced solid tumor such as melanoma, head and neck, liver or kidney cancer. Both conserved end residues are part of each CDR3. The D gene is left open where the match is weak. Size is omitted from some rows. Given values are once, few, many or a class for expanded clones.

J,D,size,V,DNA,CDR3
TRBJ1-4,TRBD1,.,TRBV19,TGTGCCAGTAGTAACGGACAGGGATGGGAAAAACTGTTTTTT,CASSNGQGWEKLFF
TRBJ2-3,TRBD2,once,TRBV9,TGTGCCAGCAGCGTAGGACTAGCGGGGGTCGTCACAGATACGCAGTATTTT,CASSVGLAGVVTDTQYF
TRBJ2-3,.,.,TRBV23-1,TGCGCCGAGGGCGAAGGGTCAGATACGCAGTATTTT,CAEGEGSDTQYF
TRBJ2-3,TRBD2,.,TRBV27,TGTGCCAGCTCTACTAGCGGGTATACGCAGTATTTT,CASSTSGYTQYF
TRBJ2-5,.,.,TRBV2,TGTGCCAGCAGCGAACAGGGCGAGGAGACCCAGTACTTC,CASSEQGEETQYF
TRBJ2-7,TRBD1,once,TRBV28,TGTGCCAGCAGTCAAACAGGTGGGGACAGGGACGAGCAGTACTTC,CASSQTGGDRDEQYF
TRBJ1-2,.,.,TRBV7-8,TGTGCCAGCAGCTTAGTCGATGCCTCGGCCGGCTACACCTTC,CASSLVDASAGYTF
TRBJ2-7,.,.,TRBV27,TGTGCCAGCAGTCTAGGGACACTACCCTACGAGCAGTACTTC,CASSLGTLPYEQYF
TRBJ2-3,TRBD1,.,TRBV6-5,TGTGCCAGCAGTTACTCGGACAGGGCTACAGATACGCAGTATTTT,CASSYSDRATDTQYF
TRBJ2-3,TRBD2,.,TRBV19,TGTGCCAGTAGCAAGACCCCGGGACTACGTAGCACAGATACGCAGTATTTT,CASSKTPGLRSTDTQYF
TRBJ2-3,TRBD2,.,TRBV7-9,TGTGCCAGCAGCTCAGATCCGGGGGGATCGACAGATACGCAGTATTTT,CASSSDPGGSTDTQYF
TRBJ1-2,.,.,TRBV29-1,TGCAGCGTTGAAGACAACCTATATGGCTACACCTTC,CSVEDNLYGYTF
TRBJ2-7,.,.,TRBV2,TGTGCCAGCAGTGCGGGGTCGGTGAACGAGCAGTACTTC,CASSAGSVNEQYF
TRBJ1-2,.,.,TRBV19,TGTGCCAGCATAGATGCGGGACCCGGAGGCTACACCTTC,CASIDAGPGGYTF
TRBJ2-3,TRBD1,.,TRBV7-9,TGTGCCAGCAGCCGGCGAAGGACAGGGATGGAGAGGCACACAGATACGCAGTATTTT,CASSRRRTGMERHTDTQYF
TRBJ2-3,TRBD1,.,TRBV11-1,TGTGCCAGCAGCTCCGGGACAGGCGCCACCACGCAGTATTTT,CASSSGTGATTQYF
TRBJ2-1,.,.,TRBV29-1,TGCAGCGTTGTTGGGCAGTCGAGCTCCTACAATGAGCAGTTCTTC,CSVVGQSSSYNEQFF
TRBJ2-7,.,.,TRBV23-1,TGCGCCAGCAGTCACCCTAAGGACATGAGCTCCTACGAGCAGTACTTC,CASSHPKDMSSYEQYF
TRBJ2-7,TRBD2,.,TRBV5-5,TGTGCCAGCAGCTTGGGGGTACTAGCGGCCTCCTACGAGCAGTACTTC,CASSLGVLAASYEQYF
TRBJ1-2,.,.,TRBV10-2,TGCGCCAGCGACGGTTATGGCTACACCTTC,CASDGYGYTF
TRBJ1-6,.,once,TRBV6-1,TGTGCCAGCAGTGAAGGTCAGGGCGCTTCACCCCTCCACTTT,CASSEGQGASPLHF
TRBJ2-5,TRBD1,few,TRBV5-4,TGTGCCAGCAGCCCCCTACATTCGACAGGGCTAGGGGAGACCCAGTACTTC,CASSPLHSTGLGETQYF
TRBJ2-3,.,.,TRBV19,TGTGCCAGTAGTGGGCACAGTGGCACAGATACGCAGTATTTT,CASSGHSGTDTQYF
TRBJ2-2,TRBD2,.,TRBV5-1,TGCGCCAGCAGCATCTCGACAATAGGACTAGCGGGGACCTCGAACACCGGGGAGCTGTTTTTT,CASSISTIGLAGTSNTGELFF
TRBJ1-2,TRBD1,.,TRBV14,TGTGCCAGCAGCCAAGTTCCCGTCGTTTCACCGGGACAGGGGATAAATGGCTACACCTTC,CASSQVPVVSPGQGINGYTF
TRBJ1-1,.,.,TRBV19,TGTGCCAGTAGTATGCCAGACAGGATAGAATTGAACACTGAAGCTTTCTTT,CASSMPDRIELNTEAFF
TRBJ2-2,.,.,TRBV27,TGTGCCAGCAGTTTACGGCTACACACCGGGGAGCTGTTTTTT,CASSLRLHTGELFF
TRBJ1-1,.,.,TRBV7-9,TGTGCCAGCACCCCCCCGAACGGGGTGAACACTGAAGCTTTCTTT,CASTPPNGVNTEAFF
TRBJ2-7,.,.,TRBV7-8,TGTGCCAGCAGCTTGGGGAGCAGGTTCGCCTACGAGCAGTACTTC,CASSLGSRFAYEQYF
TRBJ2-1,TRBD2,once,TRBV6-6,TGTGCCAGCAGTCTAAAACTAGCGGAGGAAAGCCCTGAGCAGTTCTTC,CASSLKLAEESPEQFF
TRBJ2-1,TRBD2,.,TRBV5-4,TGTGCCAGCAGCCTCAGCGGGAGAGGATGGAATGAGCAGTTCTTC,CASSLSGRGWNEQFF
TRBJ2-5,.,.,TRBV4-2,TGTGCCAGCAGCCAGGGATCGGACCAAGAGACCCAGTACTTC,CASSQGSDQETQYF
TRBJ2-7,.,.,TRBV5-1,TGCGCCAGCAGCTTGGAGGACTCCTACGAGCAGTACTTC,CASSLEDSYEQYF
TRBJ1-1,.,.,TRBV27,TGTGCCAGCAGTTTCGGAGGCCTCGCTGAAGCTTTCTTT,CASSFGGLAEAFF
TRBJ1-4,TRBD1,.,TRBV30,TGTGCCTGCCCAGGGGGAGAAAAACTGTTTTTT,CACPGGEKLFF
TRBJ2-7,.,.,TRBV6-1,TGTGCCAGCACAAGGGTAGATTCCTACGAGCAGTACTTC,CASTRVDSYEQYF